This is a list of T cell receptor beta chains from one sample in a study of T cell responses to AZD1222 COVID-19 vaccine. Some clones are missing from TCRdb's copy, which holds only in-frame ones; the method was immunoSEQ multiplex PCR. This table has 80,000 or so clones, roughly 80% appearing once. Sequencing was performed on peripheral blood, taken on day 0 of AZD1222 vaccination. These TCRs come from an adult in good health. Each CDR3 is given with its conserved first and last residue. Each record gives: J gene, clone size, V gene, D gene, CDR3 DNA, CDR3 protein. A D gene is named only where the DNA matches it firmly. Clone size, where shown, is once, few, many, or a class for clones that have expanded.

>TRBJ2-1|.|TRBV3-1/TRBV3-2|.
TGTGCCAGCAGCCAAGATCTGAGCTCCTACAATGAGCAGTTCTTC
CASSQDLSSYNEQFF
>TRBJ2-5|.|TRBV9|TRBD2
TGTGCCACCTCGGGGGGGGCCCAGTACTTC
CATSGGAQYF
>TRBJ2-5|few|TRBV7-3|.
TGTGCCAGCAGCTTAATGGCAGGGGTTGGGGAGACCCAGTACTTC
CASSLMAGVGETQYF
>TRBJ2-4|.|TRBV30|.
TGTGCCTGGAGTACCGGACAGTTTCGGCGCTTC
CAWSTGQFRRF
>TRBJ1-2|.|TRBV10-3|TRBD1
TGTGCCATCAGTGAGGGGACAGCAAACTATGGCTACACCTTC
CAISEGTANYGYTF
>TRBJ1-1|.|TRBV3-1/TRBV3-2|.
TGTGCCAGCAGCCAAGATTGGGGGGCGGTCACTGAAGCTTTCTTT
CASSQDWGAVTEAFF
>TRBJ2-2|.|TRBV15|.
TGTGCCACCAGCAGAGTTCCCCCCAGGGCGGGGAATCCCGGGGAGCTGTTTTTT
CATSRVPPRAGNPGELFF
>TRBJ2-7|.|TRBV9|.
TGTGCCAGCAGCGTAAGGTGGGAGAACAACGAGCAGTACTTC
CASSVRWENNEQYF
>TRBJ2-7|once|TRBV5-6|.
TGTGCCAGCAGCACTACGGGGGCTCCCTACGAGCAGTACTTC
CASSTTGAPYEQYF
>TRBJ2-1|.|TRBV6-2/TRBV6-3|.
TGTGCCAGCAGTTACGAGCCCGGTGATAGCGGGACAGGTCTTGTCAATGAGCAGTTCTTC
CASSYEPGDSGTGLVNEQFF
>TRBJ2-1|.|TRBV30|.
TGTGCCTGGAGACCCGGGAAAAGCGTTCATGAGCAGTTCTTC
CAWRPGKSVHEQFF
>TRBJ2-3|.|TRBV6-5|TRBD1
TGTGCCAGCACCTCAGGGACAGGGTTAGCAGATACGCAGTATTTT
CASTSGTGLADTQYF
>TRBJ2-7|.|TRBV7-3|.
TGTGCCAGCAGCTTATCACGGGGCCTCGAGCAGTACTTC
CASSLSRGLEQYF
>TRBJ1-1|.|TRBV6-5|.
TGTGCCAGCAGTTACTTACAGGGGAACACTGAAGCTTTCTTT
CASSYLQGNTEAFF
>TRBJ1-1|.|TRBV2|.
TGTGCCAGCGCAGTGCTGGGTCCGGGTGAAGCTTTCTTT
CASAVLGPGEAFF
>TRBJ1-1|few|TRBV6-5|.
TGTGCCAGCAGTTACTCGACGGCGCGCACTGAAGCTTTCTTT
CASSYSTARTEAFF
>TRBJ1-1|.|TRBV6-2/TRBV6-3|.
TGTGCCAGCAGTCCCCCCGGAACTGAAGCTTTCTTT
CASSPPGTEAFF
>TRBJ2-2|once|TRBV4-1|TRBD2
TGCGCCAGCAGCCAAGACGGACTAGCGTGGGCCGGGGAGCTGTTTTTT
CASSQDGLAWAGELFF
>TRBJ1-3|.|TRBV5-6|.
TGTGCCAGCAGCTGGGGCAGGGTAGCTGGAAACACCATATATTTT
CASSWGRVAGNTIYF
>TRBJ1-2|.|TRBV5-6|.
TGTGCCAGCAGCTTCGGGAGGATCTATGGCTACACCTTC
CASSFGRIYGYTF
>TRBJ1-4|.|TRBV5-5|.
TGTGCCAGCAGCTTATCGTCGAGGAATGAAAAACTGTTTTTT
CASSLSSRNEKLFF
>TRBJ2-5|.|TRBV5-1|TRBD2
TGCGCCAGCAGCTTGGTAGCGGGGGCGGAGACCCAGTACTTC
CASSLVAGAETQYF
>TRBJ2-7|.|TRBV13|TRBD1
TGTGCCAGCAGCATTGGGACAGGCGAAGGAATGACCTACGAGCAGTACTTC
CASSIGTGEGMTYEQYF
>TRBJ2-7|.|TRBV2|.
TGTGCCAGCAGTGGCGGGACGGTGTACGAGCAGTACTTC
CASSGGTVYEQYF
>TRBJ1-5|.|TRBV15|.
TGTGCCACCAGCACAACACTCGGGGTATATAGCAATCAGCCCCAGCATTTT
CATSTTLGVYSNQPQHF
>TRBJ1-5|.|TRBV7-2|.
TGTGCCAGCAGCTTGGACGGGAATCAGCCCCAGCATTTT
CASSLDGNQPQHF
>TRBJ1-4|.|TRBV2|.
TGTGCCAGCAGGGTGAATGAAAAACTGTTTTTT
CASRVNEKLFF
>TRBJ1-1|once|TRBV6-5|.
TGTGCCAGCAGTACCCCAGACAGGAAGAACACTGAAGCTTTCTTT
CASSTPDRKNTEAFF
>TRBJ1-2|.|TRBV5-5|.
TGTGCCAGCAGCTTGGGCCCCGCTCAGGGGAACTATGGCTACACCTTC
CASSLGPAQGNYGYTF
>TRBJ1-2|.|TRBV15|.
TGTGCCACCAGCAGAGGCACCTCTCGAGGTTCCTATGGCTACACCTTC
CATSRGTSRGSYGYTF
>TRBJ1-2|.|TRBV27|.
TGTCCGCATGGGGCGACAGGAAATAACTATGGCTACACCTTC
CPHGATGNNYGYTF
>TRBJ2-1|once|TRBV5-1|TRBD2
TGCGCCAGCAGCGGGACTAGCGGGAGGGACTACAATGAGCAGTTCTTC
CASSGTSGRDYNEQFF
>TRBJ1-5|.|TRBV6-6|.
TGTGCCAGCAGTTACTCGTTGTCCGGGAGCAATCAGCCCCAGCATTTT
CASSYSLSGSNQPQHF
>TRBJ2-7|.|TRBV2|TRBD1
TGTGCCAGTGACGACAGGGGCTCCTACGAGCAGTACTTC
CASDDRGSYEQYF
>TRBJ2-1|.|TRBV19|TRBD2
TGTGCCAGTAGTACTGCGGGAGAGGACTGGAATGAGCAGTTCTTC
CASSTAGEDWNEQFF
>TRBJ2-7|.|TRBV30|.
TGTGCCTGGAGTGTATCGGGGCGGGGTGGGTACGAGCAGTACTTC
CAWSVSGRGGYEQYF
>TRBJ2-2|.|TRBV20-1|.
TGCAGTGCTAGTGTGTCGGACTACCTAAACACCGGGGAGCTGTTTTTT
CSASVSDYLNTGELFF
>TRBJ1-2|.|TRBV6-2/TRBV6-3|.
TGTGCCAGCAGTTACTCTCACAGACGCTATGGCTACACCTTC
CASSYSHRRYGYTF
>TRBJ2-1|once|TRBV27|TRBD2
TGTGCCAGCAGTACCACGGGAGCGGGAGGGCCGATGAATGAGCAGTTCTTC
CASSTTGAGGPMNEQFF
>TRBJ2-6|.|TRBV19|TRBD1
TGTGCCAGTAATCCACGACAGGGTCGACCTGGGGCCAACGTCCTGACTTTC
CASNPRQGRPGANVLTF
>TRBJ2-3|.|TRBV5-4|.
TGTGCCTCCAAACGCGGCAGGTTCTCGTACACAGATACGCAGTATTTT
CASKRGRFSYTDTQYF
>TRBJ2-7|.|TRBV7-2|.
TGTGCCAGCAGCTTAGGTGGGGGGGCCCTAGCCTACGAGCAGTACTTC
CASSLGGGALAYEQYF
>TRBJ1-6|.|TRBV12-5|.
TGTGCTAGTGCCAACTCCGGGAGCAAATATAATTCACCCCTCCACTTT
CASANSGSKYNSPLHF
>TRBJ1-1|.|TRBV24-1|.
TGTGCCACCACCGACACTCCCTCTATGAACACTGAAGCTTTCTTT
CATTDTPSMNTEAFF
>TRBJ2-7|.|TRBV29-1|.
TGCAGCCCTTTCGAATCCGGCGCGAGAGACGAGCAGTACTTC
CSPFESGARDEQYF
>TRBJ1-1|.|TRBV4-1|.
TGCGCCAGCAGCCAGTTCAGGGAGACCACTGAAGCTTTCTTT
CASSQFRETTEAFF
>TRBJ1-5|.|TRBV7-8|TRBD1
TGTGCCAGCAGCTTCGGTACAGGGGGCTATCATCAGCCCCAGCATTTT
CASSFGTGGYHQPQHF
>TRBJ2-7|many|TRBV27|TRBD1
TGTGCCAGCAGTGCACGGACAGGGTGGATTATCTACGAGCAGTACTTC
CASSARTGWIIYEQYF
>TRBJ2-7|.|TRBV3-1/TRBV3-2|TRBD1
TGTGCCACCCAGGGGGACCACGAGCAGTACTTC
CATQGDHEQYF
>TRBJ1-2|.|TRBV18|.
TGTGCCAGCTCACCTCCCGGGGTCTATGGCTACACCTTC
CASSPPGVYGYTF
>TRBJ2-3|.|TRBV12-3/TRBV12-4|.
TGTGCCAGCAGCACCACGCGAGATACGCAGTATTTT
CASSTTRDTQYF
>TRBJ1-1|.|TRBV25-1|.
TGTGCCAGCAGTGCGGGACAACCCAGGCGGGCTTTCTTT
CASSAGQPRRAFF
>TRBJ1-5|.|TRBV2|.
TGTGCCAGCAGTGAAAGTGTGGAGCCCCAGCATTTT
CASSESVEPQHF